There are a few counts of the clone carrying this T cell receptor beta chain. As yet, its antigen is unknown. TCRdb reprocessed the RT-PCR reads via MiXCR and lists one record per CDR3 protein. The table lists fewer than 800,000 distinct CDR3 sequences, 15% to 19% of them singletons. These data are taken from a study of response to subunit inactivated influenza vaccine. Study-level results: Authors proposed each seasonal influenza vaccination draws in few new T cells.

Germline V lookup: CDR1 SEHNR, CDR2 FQNEAQ (reference sequence). With 1 base removed from V and 10 bases from J, the gap between germline ends came to 19 bases. The CDR3 is 15 residues long. Sequences were derived from PBMCs from blood, sampled about 11 days after vaccination. The chain recombines TRBV7-9 with TRBJ1-1, with TRBD1 as a possible D gene (5 bases). The sequence came from a man in his fifties who received an inactivated influenza vaccine. CDR3 bases: TGTGCCAGCAGCTTAGAAAACTCCGGGACTGGTGGAGCTTTCTTT. This sequence encodes CASSLENSGTGGAFF.